Below, 20 T cell receptor beta chains from the same sample are listed, as sequenced in a study of early T cells in non-severe SARS-CoV-2 infection. TCRdb independently ran MiXCR on the 5' RACE reads; one entry per CDR3 protein. The sample shows about 77,000 distinct CDR3 sequences, 15% to 20% of them seen only once. The specimen was whole blood. The receptors shown here come from an adult who was a healthcare worker with PCR-confirmed SARS-CoV-2 infection or an uninfected control (not recorded which).

DNA of the CDR3: TGTGCCAGTAGGCATACCGGGACACTTAACTATGGCTACACCTTC. It yields the protein CASRHTGTLNYGYTF. The rearrangement uses TRBV19 and TRBJ1-2, with D possibly TRBD1 on 6 matching bases. Germline CDR1 and CDR2: LNHDA and SQIVND (reference sequence). The CDR3 contains 15 residues. The V end lost 6 bases, the J end lost 1 base, and 15 bases lay between the germline ends. Using reference TRBV19 and TRBJ1-2 for the parts outside the CDR3, the full variable domain is DGGITQSPKYLFRKEGQNVTLSCEQNLNHDAMYWYRQDPGQGLRLIYYSQIVNDFQKGDIAEGYSVSREKKESFPLTVTSAQKNPTAFYLCASRHTGTLNYGYTFGSGTRLTVV.

There are a few counts of this clonotype. The chain recombines TRBV7-6 with TRBJ2-3; 10 positions agree with TRBD2. V gave up 4 bases and J gave up 2 bases; unmatched junction bases: 12. Germline V gives CDR1 SGHVS, CDR2 FNYEAQ. This CDR3 is 18 amino acids long. The CDR3 loop reads CASSSTSTAGGPTDTQYF. The CDR3 bases are TGTGCCAGCAGCTCCACTTCCACAGCGGGAGGGCCCACAGATACGCAGTATTTT.

This clonotype was observed a handful of times. The J gene is TRBJ2-2, the V gene TRBV11-3; D possibly matches TRBD1 or TRBD2 (8 bases each). The CDR3 extends over 15 amino acids. With 9 bases removed from V and 4 bases from J, the gap between germline ends came to 18 bases. The germline V gene encodes CDR1 SGHNT and CDR2 YENEEA. CDR3 sequence reads: CARSGGQGATGELFF. CDR3 nucleotide sequence: TGTGCCAGGTCGGGAGGGCAGGGGGCCACCGGGGAGCTGTTTTTT.

The V gene is TRBV5-4, the J gene TRBJ1-6; weak D call: TRBD1 (6 bases). Germline CDR1 reads SGHNT; CDR2 reads YYREEE (reference sequence). The CDR3 loop spans 16 amino acids. The germline V and J ends were trimmed by 3 bases and 6 bases, with 16 bases remaining between them. The DNA of the CDR3 is TGTGCCAGCAGCTCCGGCCCGGGGGCGGGTAATTCACCCCTCCACTTT. Its translation: CASSSGPGAGNSPLHF.

This clonotype was recorded at least ten times. The genes are TRBV7-8 and TRBJ1-1; possibly TRBD1 for D (6 bases). Germline CDR1 reads SGHVS; CDR2 reads FQNEAQ. This CDR3 has 14 residues. V was pared by 3 bases and J by 1 base, with 9 bases between. The CDR3 protein is CASSFGQSNTEAFF. In DNA form, the CDR3 reads TGTGCCAGCAGCTTTGGACAGTCGAACACTGAAGCTTTCTTT. The full variable domain, with the rest looked up from reference TRBV7-8 and TRBJ1-1, is GAGVSQSPRYKVAKRGQDVALRCDPISGHVSLFWYQQALGQGPEFLTYFQNEAQLDKSGLPSDRFFAERPEGSVSTLKIQRTQQEDSAVYLCASSFGQSNTEAFFGQGTRLTVV.

This clonotype has ten or more counts. The genes are TRBV2 and TRBJ1-2, with D possibly being TRBD1 (6 bases). Deletions cut 3 bases from V and 4 bases from J, with 12 bases between. This CDR3 has 14 residues. CDR1 SNHLY and CDR2 FYNNEI come from the germline V gene. CDR3 amino acids: CASSEDSSFYGYTF. The DNA for the CDR3 is TGTGCCAGCAGTGAGGACAGCTCCTTCTATGGCTACACCTTC.

The chain couples TRBV7-8 to TRBJ2-2, with unresolved D. The length of the CDR3 is 14 residues. V lost 1 base to trimming and J lost 3 bases, with 6 bases between them. CDR1 SGHVS and CDR2 FQNEAQ come from the germline V gene. In DNA, the CDR3 is TGTGCCAGCAGCTTAGACCTACACACCGGGGAGCTGTTTTTT. This codes for CASSLDLHTGELFF.

This clonotype appeared a few times. This chain links TRBV29-1 with TRBJ2-7; 7 bases are a match to TRBD1. The V gene's germline CDR1 is SQVTM and CDR2 ANQGSEA. The junction had 5 bases not matched to a gene; V was cut back by 6 bases and J by 0 bases. The CDR3 is 13 residues long. The CDR3: CSVGDSPSYEQYF. CDR3 DNA sequence: TGCAGCGTGGGGGACAGTCCCTCCTACGAGCAGTACTTC.

The chain uses TRBV12-3 or TRBV12-4 and TRBJ2-7, with 7 positions matching TRBD2. J was trimmed by 6 bases and V by 8 bases; bases with no gene match: 4. This CDR3 is built from 11 residues. For the CDR3, the DNA is TGTGCCAGCCGACTAGCCGGCGAGCAGTACTTC. Its protein product is CASRLAGEQYF.

The sample holds a few counts of this clonotype. The rearrangement joins TRBV25-1 to TRBJ1-6; D unresolved. The CDR3 loop spans 12 amino acids. Trimming removed 5 bases from V and 10 bases from J, with 9 bases in between. The germline V gene encodes CDR1 MGHDK and CDR2 SYGVNS. The chain's CDR3 is CASSYMASPLHF. For the CDR3, the DNA is TGTGCCAGCAGTTATATGGCGTCACCCCTCCACTTT.

The rearrangement joins TRBV10-3 to TRBJ2-7, with 13 bases matching TRBD2. Germline CDR1 and CDR2: ENHRY and SYGVKD. This CDR3 has 15 residues. V dropped 3 bases and J dropped 5; count of bases not matched to a gene: 4. The CDR3 spells CAISDSGTSGDEQYF. The CDR3 DNA reads as TGTGCCATCAGTGACTCCGGGACTAGCGGGGACGAGCAGTACTTC.

The chain links TRBV6-5 to TRBJ2-2, with D uncertain. Germline CDR1 is MNHEY and CDR2 is SVGAGI. This CDR3 spans 15 amino acids. Trimming cost V 0 bases and J 6 bases, with 11 bases left between them. The CDR3 loop is CASSYSLAGAGELFF. The CDR3 DNA sequence: TGTGCCAGCAGTTACTCCTTAGCAGGAGCCGGGGAGCTGTTTTTT.

The CDR3 reads CSSGGWNTEAFF. In nucleotides, the CDR3 is TGCAGCTCAGGGGGGTGGAACACTGAAGCTTTCTTT. The chain has TRBV29-1 and TRBJ1-1; 7 bases agree with TRBD1. V shed 8 bases and J 1 base; nucleotides not matched to a gene: 4. Germline values: CDR1 SQVTM, CDR2 ANQGSEA. The CDR3 sequence is 12 residues long.

This clonotype was counted only a few times. This chain links TRBV12-3 or TRBV12-4 with TRBJ2-7; no definite D call. This CDR3 has 12 amino acids. V gave up 3 bases and J gave up 4 bases, with 7 bases separating them. This CDR3 is CASSLSGYEQYF. CDR3 DNA sequence: TGTGCCAGCAGTTTGTCCGGGTACGAGCAGTACTTC.

This clonotype is medium-sized in the sample. V and J are TRBV13 and TRBJ2-7; D call uncertain. This CDR3 contains 14 residues. CDR1 and CDR2 from the germline V gene are PRHDT and FYEKMQ (reference sequence). V was shortened by 4 bases and J by 3 bases, with 13 bases between the two germline ends. The CDR3 DNA sequence: TGTGCCAGCAGCTCCCGCCTAGACCACTACGAGCAGTACTTC. It encodes CASSSRLDHYEQYF.

A remark on this clonotype: The junction does not match germline at one end; this may be a read error. This chain connects TRBV7-7 to TRBJ2-1, with TRBD2 identical over 9 bases. The CDR3 extends over 16 amino acids. CDR1 and CDR2 (germline): SSHAT, FNYEAQ (reference sequence). As DNA, the CDR3 is TGTGCTAGCAGCCAAGGACTAGCGCAACCCTACAATGAGCAGTTCTTC. The encoded protein is CASSQGLAQPYNEQFF.

This clonotype was counted between two and nine times. The chain carries TRBV6-4 and TRBJ2-1; D perhaps matches TRBD1 (5 bases). Germline CDR1 reads MRHNA; CDR2 reads SNTAGT. The V and J ends lost 4 bases and 5 bases respectively, with 12 bases between them. The CDR3 has 14 residues. The CDR3 sequence: CASSAEDSHNEQFF. CDR3 in DNA: TGTGCCAGCAGTGCCGAAGACAGTCACAATGAGCAGTTCTTC.

This clonotype was recorded a few times. The chain couples TRBV12-3 or TRBV12-4 to TRBJ1-2; D remains ambiguous. Trimming removed 1 base from V and 1 base from J, with 7 bases in between. The CDR3 is 14 residues long. CDR3 DNA: TGTGCCAGCAGTTTAGTCCCCGTTAACTATGGCTACACCTTC. Protein product: CASSLVPVNYGYTF.

Ten or more counts support this clonotype. The V call is TRBV6-5, the J call TRBJ2-7; TRBD1 matches at 7 bases. There are 16 residues in the CDR3. Germline lookup yields CDR1 MNHEY and CDR2 SVGAGI. With 1 base clipped from V and 6 bases from J, the junction kept 12 bases outside the gene matches. The CDR3 sequence: CASSYYAPRQGSEQYF. The CDR3 DNA follows: TGTGCCAGCAGTTACTACGCACCCCGACAGGGAAGCGAGCAGTACTTC.

This clonotype was seen a few times. The J gene is TRBJ1-4, the V gene TRBV3-1; no firm D call. The CDR3 runs 15 residues. Germline CDR1 reads LGHDT; CDR2 reads YNNKEL (reference sequence). With 0 bases removed from V and 4 bases from J, the gap between germline ends came to 9 bases. The CDR3 loop is CASSQDAGFNEKLFF. The CDR3 nucleotides read TGTGCCAGCAGCCAAGACGCGGGGTTTAATGAAAAACTGTTTTTT.